This T cell receptor (beta chain) was identified during a study of blood T cell repertoires in COVID-19. About the study: T cells, B-cell-depleted T cells, or PBMCs supplied cDNA or gDNA.

The assay was immunoSEQ multiplex PCR, and TCRdb's table has in-frame clones only and misses some. The table has approximately 340,000 clones, 80% to 95% seen once. Cohorts were based on clinical histories the participants reported. Within the 2 weeks before study entry, each person in the exposed group met a COVID-19 case. Germline values: CDR1 SGHTA, CDR2 FQGNSA. The CDR3 has 14 amino acids. V lost 6 bases to trimming and J lost 1 base; unmatched junction nucleotides: 6. Sequenced: PBMCs or T cells enriched from blood (not recorded which). The source of this sequence is a woman in her forties who had been exposed to COVID-19. The chain uses TRBV7-2 and TRBJ2-7; TRBD1 matches at 7 bases. This CDR3 reads CASSLNRGSYEQYF. Written as DNA, the CDR3 is TGTGCCAGCAGTTTGAACAGGGGTTCCTACGAGCAGTACTTC. The full variable domain, completed using reference TRBV7-2 and TRBJ2-7, is GAGVSQSPSNKVTEKGKDVELRCDPISGHTALYWYRQSLGQGLEFLIYFQGNSAPDKSGLPSDRFSAERTGGSVSTLTIQRTQQEDSAVYLCASSLNRGSYEQYFGPGTRLTVT.